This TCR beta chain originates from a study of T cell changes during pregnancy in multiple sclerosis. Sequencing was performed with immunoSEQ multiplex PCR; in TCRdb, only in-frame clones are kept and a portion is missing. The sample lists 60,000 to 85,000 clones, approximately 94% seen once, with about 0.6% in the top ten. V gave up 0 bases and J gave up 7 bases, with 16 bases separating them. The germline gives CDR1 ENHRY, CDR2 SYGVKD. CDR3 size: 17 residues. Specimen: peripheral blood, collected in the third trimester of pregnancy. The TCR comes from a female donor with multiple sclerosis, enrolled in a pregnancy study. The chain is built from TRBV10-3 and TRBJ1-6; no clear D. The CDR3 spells CAISESISYSNNSPLHF. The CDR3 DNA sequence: TGTGCCATCAGTGAGTCGATCTCGTACAGCAACAATTCACCCCTCCACTTT.